Described below is a single T cell receptor (beta chain) sequence and its context. Its antigen remains unknown. The sample comes from a study of CXCR3-negative and CXCR3-positive naive CD8 T cells. Whole-study context: Every library held about 1.5 +/- 0.3 million TRB reads, and the total came to around 150 million.

This CDR3 is 15 amino acids long. Germline V gene sequence: CDR1 MNHEY, CDR2 SVGAGI. The naive CD8+ gate required CD45RO-CCR7+CD27+CD95- phenotype. Findings of the study overall: Researchers reported similar TRBV-TRBJ usage in naive CXCR3-negative and CXCR3-positive cells, though memory differed. A higher hydrophobicity marked the TRB CDR3s of CXCR3-positive naive cells versus CXCR3-negative naive cells.

Libraries of TRB cDNA were made by 5' RACE and carried UMIs. With the 5' RACE reads reprocessed, TCRdb shows one record per CDR3 protein and no DNA. In all, the sample yields 140,000 to 150,000 distinct CDR3 sequences. Sequencing input: naive CXCR3+ CD8+ T cells from blood. As for subset: CD45RO-CCR7+CD27+CD95- naive CD8+ T cells expressing CXCR3 (TNR3+). The V call is TRBV6-5, the J call TRBJ2-7; there is no DNA to check the TCRdb D call of TRBD2. This clonotype originated in a human donor in good health. Some clones in this sample may be carry-over from other donors' samples. CDR3 residues: CASSYSGGRGYEQYF.